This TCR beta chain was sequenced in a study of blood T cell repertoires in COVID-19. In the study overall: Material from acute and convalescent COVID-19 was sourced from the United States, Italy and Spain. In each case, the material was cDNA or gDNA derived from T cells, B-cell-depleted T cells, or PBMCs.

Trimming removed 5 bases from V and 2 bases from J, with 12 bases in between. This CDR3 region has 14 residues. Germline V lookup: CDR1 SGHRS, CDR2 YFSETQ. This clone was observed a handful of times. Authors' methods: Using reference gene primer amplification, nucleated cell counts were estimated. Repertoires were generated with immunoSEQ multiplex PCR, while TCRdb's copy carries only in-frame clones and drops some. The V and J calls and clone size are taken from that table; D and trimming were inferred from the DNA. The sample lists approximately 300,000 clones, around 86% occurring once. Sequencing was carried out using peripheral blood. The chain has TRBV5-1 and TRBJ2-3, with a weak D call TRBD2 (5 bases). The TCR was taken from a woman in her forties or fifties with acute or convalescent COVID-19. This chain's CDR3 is CASREAPYTDTQYF. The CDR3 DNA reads TGCGCCAGCAGGGAGGCACCTTACACAGATACGCAGTATTTT.